This entry concerns a single TCR beta chain. This sample stems from a study of blood T cell repertoires in COVID-19. About the research overall: COVID-19 samples from acute and convalescent phases originated in the United States, Italy and Spain. Nucleic acid was either cDNA or gDNA, and it came from T cells, B-cell-depleted T cells, or PBMCs.

The CDR3 consists of 14 residues. The germline V gene has CDR1 SGHAT and CDR2 FQNNGV. V was pared by 3 bases and J by 1 base, with 9 bases between. Per the authors' pipeline: By means of reference gene primer amplification, nucleated cell counts were estimated. Repertoires were generated with immunoSEQ multiplex PCR, while TCRdb's copy carries only in-frame clones and drops some. That table supplies the V and J calls and clone size; D and trimming were determined from the DNA. The sample yields 140,000 or so clones, roughly 89% seen once. This sequence was found in a human donor in a cohort sampled during active COVID-19. Sequences were obtained from peripheral blood. The chain employs TRBV11-2 and TRBJ1-1; the D gene is possibly TRBD1 (5 bases). The CDR3 is CASSFSGQNTEAFF. DNA of the CDR3: TGTGCCAGCAGCTTTTCCGGACAGAACACTGAAGCTTTCTTT.